This entry lists 6 T cell receptor beta chains sequenced from one sample in a study of shared clonotypes between healthy human individuals. Sequencing was performed with immunoSEQ multiplex PCR; in TCRdb, only in-frame clones are kept and a portion is missing. The sample consists of 2 million to 3 million clones, 80% to 95% of them appearing once. The sample consisted of naive CD4+ T cells from PBMCs. Subset in this sample: CD45RA+ positively selected. All receptors derive from a man in his late teens or twenties in good health. Some clones in this sample may be carry-over from other donors' samples.

V gene TRBV5-1 combines with J gene TRBJ2-1, with TRBD1 matching over 8 bases. The ends lost 4 bases at V and 5 bases at J; junction bases unmatched: 8. CDR1 is SGHRS, CDR2 YFSETQ, per germline. The CDR3 runs to 15 residues. The CDR3: CASSIDRGFNNEQFF. The CDR3, as DNA: TGCGCCAGCAGCATAGACAGGGGATTCAACAATGAGCAGTTCTTC.

The chain is built from TRBV5-5 and TRBJ2-2; 7 bases align to TRBD2. CDR3 length equals 16 residues. J gave up 0 bases and V 4 bases, and 6 bases lay outside the gene matches. Germline CDR1 SGHKS, CDR2 YYEKEE (reference sequence). The CDR3 here is CASSPLAATNTGELFF. In nucleotides, the CDR3 is TGTGCCAGCAGCCCTCTAGCGGCCACGAACACCGGGGAGCTGTTTTTT.

This clone appeared a single time. V is TRBV7-8 and J is TRBJ1-2; D remains unclear. The V gene's germline CDR1 is SGHVS and CDR2 FQNEAQ. Trimming shortened V by 1 base and J by 0 bases, and 12 bases separated the two germline ends. This CDR3 region has 16 residues. CDR3 sequence (DNA): TGTGCCAGCAGCTTAGGCGCCCGGGTGGCTAACTATGGCTACACCTTC. It codes for CASSLGARVANYGYTF.

Written as DNA, the CDR3 is TGTGCCAGCAGTGAATTAGCGGGAGCCTACGAGCAGTACTTC. Its translation is CASSELAGAYEQYF. This chain uses TRBV25-1 with TRBJ2-7; 9 bases are a match to TRBD2. This CDR3 has 14 residues. Looked up from germline, CDR1 is MGHDK and CDR2 is SYGVNS. After removal of 1 base from V and 2 bases from J, the junction contained 0 bases not matched to a gene.

The rearrangement uses TRBV6-5 and TRBJ1-5; no clear D. The CDR3 runs to 15 residues. Trimming cost V 7 bases and J 3 bases, with 16 bases left between them. The germline CDR1 and CDR2 sequences are MNHEY and SVGAGI. The CDR3, as DNA: TGTGCCAGCACCCTAAAGGAGGTGAACAATCAGCCCCAGCATTTT. Its protein product is CASTLKEVNNQPQHF.

Comments on this clone: This sample includes further DNA sequences coding for the same CDR3. The rearrangement links TRBV7-3 to TRBJ2-5; a weak D match, TRBD2 (5 bases). V lost 3 bases and J lost 4, with 9 bases in between. The germline V gene encodes CDR1 SGHTA and CDR2 FQGTGA. The CDR3 runs to 13 residues. The CDR3 DNA sequence: TGTGCCAGCAGCTTTGGACTTCGAGAGACCCAGTACTTC. This encodes CASSFGLRETQYF.